The T cell receptor (beta chain) under discussion was sequenced for a study of lymphopenia after photon versus proton radiotherapy. Regarding the study as a whole: After the lymphocyte nadir, photon-treated repertoires showed oligoclonal expansion, especially of CD8+ Temra cells. A bigger post-nadir fall in TCR diversity correlated inversely with survival time in deceased patients. Relative stability marked proton patients; photon patients lost diversity and naive cells.

With respect to this clone: The antigen remains unidentified.

Profiling relied on immunoSEQ multiplex PCR, and the TCRdb table lists in-frame clones only, not all of them. Counted here are some 7,000 clones, 81% occurring once; the ten biggest clones make up 45% to 65%. There are 17 residues in the CDR3. The receptor's source is a man aged 25-40 years with gastric cancer. The rearrangement links TRBV21-1 to TRBJ1-2; the D segment call TRBD1 is taken from the table without a DNA check. TRBV21-1 is tagged as a pseudogene. The starting material was peripheral blood, obtained from a patient treated with photon-based radiotherapy. The chain's CDR3 is CASSLTGPDFQNYGYTF. In nucleotides, the CDR3 is TGTGCCAGCAGCTTAACAGGGCCCGATTTTCAGAACTATGGCTACACCTTC.